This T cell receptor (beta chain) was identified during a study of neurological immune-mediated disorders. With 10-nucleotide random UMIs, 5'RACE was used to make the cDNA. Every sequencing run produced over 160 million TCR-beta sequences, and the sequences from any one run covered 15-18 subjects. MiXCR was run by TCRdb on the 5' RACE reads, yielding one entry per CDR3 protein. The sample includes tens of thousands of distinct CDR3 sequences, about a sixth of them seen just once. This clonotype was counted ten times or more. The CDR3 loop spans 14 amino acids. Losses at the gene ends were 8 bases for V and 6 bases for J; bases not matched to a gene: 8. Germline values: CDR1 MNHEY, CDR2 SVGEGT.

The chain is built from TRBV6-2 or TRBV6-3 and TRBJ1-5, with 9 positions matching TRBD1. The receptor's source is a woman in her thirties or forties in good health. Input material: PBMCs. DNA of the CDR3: TGTGCCAGCGGGGGGACAGGGAACGGTCAGCCCCAGCATTTT. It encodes CASGGTGNGQPQHF.